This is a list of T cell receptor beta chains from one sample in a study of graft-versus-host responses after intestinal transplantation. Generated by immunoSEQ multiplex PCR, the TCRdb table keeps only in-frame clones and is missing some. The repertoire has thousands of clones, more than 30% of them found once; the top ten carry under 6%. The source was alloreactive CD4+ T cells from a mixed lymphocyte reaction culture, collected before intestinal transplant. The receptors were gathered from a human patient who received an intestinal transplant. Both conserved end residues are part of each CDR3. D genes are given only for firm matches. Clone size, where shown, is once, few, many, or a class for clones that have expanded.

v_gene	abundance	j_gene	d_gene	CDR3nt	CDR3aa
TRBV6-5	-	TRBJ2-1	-	TGTGCCAGCAGGAACTTTGGGGGGTACAATGAGCAGTTCTTC	CASRNFGGYNEQFF
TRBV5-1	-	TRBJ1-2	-	TGCGCCAGCAGCCGCGACAGCGCCTATGGCTACACCTTC	CASSRDSAYGYTF
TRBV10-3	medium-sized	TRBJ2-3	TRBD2	TGTGCCATCAGTGGGACAGTCGCGGGGGGATCTGCAGATACGCAGTATTTT	CAISGTVAGGSADTQYF
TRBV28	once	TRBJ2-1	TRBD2	TGTGCCAGCAACTCTCCCCGGGCGGGAGGGCCACATAATGAGCAGTTCTTC	CASNSPRAGGPHNEQFF
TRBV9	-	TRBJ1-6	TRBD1	TGTGCCAGCAGCGCAAACACAGGGGCCGGGAATTCACCCCTCCACTTT	CASSANTGAGNSPLHF
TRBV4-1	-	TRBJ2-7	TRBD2	TGCGCCAGCAGCCAAGAAGTGGGCGGGGGCTACGAGCAGTACTTC	CASSQEVGGGYEQYF
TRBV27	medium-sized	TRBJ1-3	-	TGTGCCAGCAGTTTAGGGGCGCTAGGAAACACCATATATTTT	CASSLGALGNTIYF
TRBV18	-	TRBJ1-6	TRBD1	TGTGCCAGCTCAACCACAGAGGGGGCGCGTTCACCCCTCCACTTT	CASSTTEGARSPLHF
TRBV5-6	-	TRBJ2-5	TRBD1	TGTGCCAGCAGCTTGGCGACAGGGGTTGAGACCCAGTACTTC	CASSLATGVETQYF
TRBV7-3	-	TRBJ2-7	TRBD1	TGTGCCAGCAGCTTTACACAGGGGGCGCTTGTAAGCGAGCAGTACTTC	CASSFTQGALVSEQYF
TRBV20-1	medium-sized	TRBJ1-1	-	TGCAGTGGGGCGGGGAACACTGAAGCTTTCTTT	CSGAGNTEAFF
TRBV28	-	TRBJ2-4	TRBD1	TGTGCCAGCAGCCCAATACAGGGGGCGCAAGGGTTTTGGGCCAAAAACATTCAGTACTTC	CASSPIQGAQGFWAKNIQYF
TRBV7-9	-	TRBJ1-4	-	TGTGCCAGCAGCCGGGGAGTCAATGAAAAACTGTTTTTT	CASSRGVNEKLFF
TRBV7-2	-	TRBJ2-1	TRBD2	TGTGCCAGCAGCTTGGGGTCTTGGGGCGGGGGTGAGCAGTTCTTC	CASSLGSWGGGEQFF
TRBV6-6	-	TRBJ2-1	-	TGTGCCAGCACCTTTGGGGAGCCCGAGAGGATCTTC	CASTFGEPERIF
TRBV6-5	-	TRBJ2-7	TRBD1	TGTGCCAGCAGGCGTAACAGGGGTTTACACGGCGAGCAGTACTTC	CASRRNRGLHGEQYF
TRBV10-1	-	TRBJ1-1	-	TGCGCCAGCAGTGCTCTCGGAGCGAGTGAAGCTTTCTTT	CASSALGASEAFF
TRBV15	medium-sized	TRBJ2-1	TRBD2	TGTGCCACCAGCAGAGAGGCTAGCGGCCTGGGTGAGCAGTTCTTC	CATSREASGLGEQFF
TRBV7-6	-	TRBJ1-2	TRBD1	TGTGCCAGCAGCGGAGGAGGGACAGGGGACGGCTACACCTTC	CASSGGGTGDGYTF
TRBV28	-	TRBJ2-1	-	TGTGCCAGCACCTCACGAGGAAGGACACCAGGGGTCTTC	CASTSRGRTPGVF
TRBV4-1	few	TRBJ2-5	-	TGCGCCAGCAGCCAAGATCAGGCAGTCGGGGGAGAGACCCAGTACTTC	CASSQDQAVGGETQYF
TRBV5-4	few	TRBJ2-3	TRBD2	TGTGCCAGCAGCCCCCCGACTAGCGGGAGCACAGATACGCAGTATTTT	CASSPPTSGSTDTQYF
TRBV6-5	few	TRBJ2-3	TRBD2	TGTGCCAGCAGTTACAGACTAGCGGTCACAGATACGCAGTATTTT	CASSYRLAVTDTQYF
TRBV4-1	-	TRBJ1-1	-	TGCGCCAGCAGCCAAGATAGAGGGATTCGCGCTTTCTTT	CASSQDRGIRAFF
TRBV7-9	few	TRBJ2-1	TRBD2	TGTGCCAGCAGCTTCCCAGCGGGAGACTTCCGGGGCTCCTACAATGAGCAGTTCTTC	CASSFPAGDFRGSYNEQFF
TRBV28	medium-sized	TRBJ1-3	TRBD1	TGTGCCAGCAGGCCCAGGGGGCAAGGAAACACCATATATTTT	CASRPRGQGNTIYF
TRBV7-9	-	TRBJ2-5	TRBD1	TGTGCCAGCAGCCCATGGACAGGGGTCATCGTACAGAAAGAGACCCAGTACTTC	CASSPWTGVIVQKETQYF
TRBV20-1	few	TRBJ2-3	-	TGCAGTGCTAGCGAGGCAGATACGCAGTATTTT	CSASEADTQYF
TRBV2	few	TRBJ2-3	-	TGTGCCAGCACCCTGGGGGGCGGGGGTTCCTTTCCAGATACGCAGTATTTT	CASTLGGGGSFPDTQYF
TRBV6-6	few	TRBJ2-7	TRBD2	TGTGCCAGCGGGCGGGAGGGCCCTCGGTACGAGCAGTACTTC	CASGREGPRYEQYF
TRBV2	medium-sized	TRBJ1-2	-	TGTGCCAGCAGTGAGGCAAACTATGGCTACACCTTC	CASSEANYGYTF
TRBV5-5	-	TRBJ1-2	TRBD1	TGTGCCAGCAGCTTCATGGGACAGTGGGGTACCTTC	CASSFMGQWGTF